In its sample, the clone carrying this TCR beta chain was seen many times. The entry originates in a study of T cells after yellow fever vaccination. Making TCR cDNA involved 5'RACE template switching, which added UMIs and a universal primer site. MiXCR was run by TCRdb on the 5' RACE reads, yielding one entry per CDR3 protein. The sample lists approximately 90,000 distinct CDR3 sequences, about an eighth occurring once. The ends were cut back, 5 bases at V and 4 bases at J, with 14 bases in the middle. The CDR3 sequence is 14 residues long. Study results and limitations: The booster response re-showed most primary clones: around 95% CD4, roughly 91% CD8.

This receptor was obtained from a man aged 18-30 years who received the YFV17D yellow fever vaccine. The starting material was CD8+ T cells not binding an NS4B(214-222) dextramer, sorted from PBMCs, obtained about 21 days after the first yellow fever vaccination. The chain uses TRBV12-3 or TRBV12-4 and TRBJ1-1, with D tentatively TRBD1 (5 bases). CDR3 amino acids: CASSRGPGSTEAFF. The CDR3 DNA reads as TGTGCCAGCAGTCGGGGACCGGGTAGCACTGAAGCTTTCTTT.